The sequence of this T cell receptor beta chain was determined in a study of long-term antiretroviral therapy in people with HIV. The study's findings and limits: CDR3 length ranges were narrower in HIV repertoires than in controls. Dating from about 2004 to 2018, the blood was possibly obtained under older ART regimens. ART adherence, viral resistance and therapy changes went undocumented.

The run of the v3.0 immunoSEQ assay was at survey level. Only in-frame clones appear in the TCRdb table, and some are missing; sequencing was by immunoSEQ multiplex PCR. The top ten clones hold about 20% of a sample with 20,000 to 30,000 clones, around 83% of them seen once. Of note for this clone: Antigen unknown.

The receptor's source is a man aged 45 to 65 with HIV. The sample here was unsorted PBMCs, taken 0.4 years after starting antiretroviral therapy.

In nucleotides, the CDR3 is TGTGCCAGCAGTCCGGGACAGGACCCTGGAAACACCATATATTTT. This codes for CASSPGQDPGNTIYF. The chain recombines TRBV2 with TRBJ1-3, with 8 bases aligning to TRBD1. The CDR3 extends over 15 amino acids. The germline gives CDR1 SNHLY, CDR2 FYNNEI. The J segment lost 2 bases and the V segment lost 5 bases, leaving 5 bases of the junction unmatched.